One sample yielded the 26 T cell receptor beta chains listed below, sequenced in a study of glioma-infiltrating T cells. TCR alpha and beta CDR3 regions were amplified from RNA using iRepertoire nested multiplex PCR. Each CDR3 protein is one row after TCRdb ran MiXCR on the multiplex PCR reads. This sample has about 140,000 distinct CDR3 sequences; more than 35% occur once, and the top ten carry around 18%. Sample: glioma tissue, nonneoplastic brain tissue, or PBMCs (not recorded which). Every receptor here comes from a human donor with low-grade glioma or glioblastoma, undergoing nonglioma brain surgery, or in good health (not recorded which).

This clonotype has at least ten counts. The chain couples TRBV6-1 to TRBJ2-7; 10 bases map to TRBD2. This CDR3 is 14 amino acids long. With 6 bases clipped from V and 3 bases from J, the junction kept 5 bases outside the gene matches. CDR1 and CDR2 (germline): MNHNS, SASEGT. The CDR3 DNA follows: TGTGCCAGCAGCCAGCGGGAGGGAAACTACGAGCAGTACTTC. Translating it yields CASSQREGNYEQYF.

The table lists this clonotype with many counts. The CDR3 bases are TGCAGTGCTAGAGATAGGAGGGGGGGCCTCAATGAGCAGTTCTTC. It specifies CSARDRRGGLNEQFF. J is TRBJ2-1 and V is TRBV20-1, with D possibly TRBD2 on 7 matching bases. CDR3 length: 15 amino acids. Germline V gene sequence: CDR1 DFQATT, CDR2 SNEGSKA (reference sequence). Trimming removed 0 bases from V and 6 bases from J, with 15 bases in between.

This clonotype was counted only a few times. The V gene is TRBV7-6, the J gene TRBJ1-1; D unclear. V was cut by 2 bases and J by 5 bases, with 12 bases left in between. The germline V gene encodes CDR1 SGHVS and CDR2 FNYEAQ. There are 14 residues in the CDR3. The CDR3 loop reads CASSLHGGRTEAFF. CDR3 coding DNA: TGTGCCAGCAGCTTACATGGAGGGAGGACTGAAGCTTTCTTT.

The chain employs TRBV2 and TRBJ1-5, with 7 bases fitting TRBD1. V trimming: 5 bases; J trimming: 0 bases; junction bases outside the gene matches: 4. The CDR3 extends over 15 amino acids. Per germline, CDR1 SNHLY and CDR2 FYNNEI. The CDR3, as DNA: TGTGCCAGCAGTCTGGGGACAGCTAGCAATCAGCCCCAGCATTTT. Protein: CASSLGTASNQPQHF.

In its sample, this clonotype was seen once. J is TRBJ1-2 and V is TRBV10-3; a weak D match, TRBD1 (5 bases). V dropped 3 bases and J dropped 12 bases, with 20 bases sitting between them. From germline, CDR1 is ENHRY and CDR2 SYGVKD. The CDR3 spans 14 residues. CDR3 residues: CAISDLPGRLSNTF. The DNA of the CDR3 is TGTGCCATCAGTGACTTACCGGGACGCCTGTCCAACACCTTC.

This clonotype was observed a few times. The chain carries TRBV7-9 and TRBJ2-7; D uncertain. This CDR3 is 12 amino acids long. V was trimmed by 4 bases and J by 6 bases, leaving 10 bases between them. Looked up from germline, CDR1 is SEHNR and CDR2 is FQNEAQ (reference sequence). CDR3 bases: TGTGCCAGCAGCTACCCCAGTGGCGAGCAGTACTTC. Its translation is CASSYPSGEQYF.

The chain combines TRBV10-3 with TRBJ1-2, with TRBD1 as a possible D gene (5 bases). This CDR3 spans 13 amino acids. The ends were cut back, 3 bases at V and 7 bases at J, with 12 bases in the middle. CDR1 is ENHRY and CDR2 is SYGVKD in the germline V gene. CDR3 amino acids: CAISDGTVRGYTF. In DNA form, the CDR3 reads TGTGCCATCAGTGACGGGACGGTACGTGGCTACACCTTC.

The V call is TRBV6-1, the J call TRBJ1-5, with 8 bases that match TRBD1. V was pared by 6 bases and J by 9 bases, with 16 bases of the junction left unmatched. Germline V CDR1 and CDR2: MNHNS, SASEGT. This CDR3 contains 16 residues. The CDR3, as DNA: TGTGCCAGCAGCCCCGCCCTGACAGGGGCCGCGGTGCCCCAGCATTTT. The encoded protein is CASSPALTGAAVPQHF.

There are a few counts of this clonotype. The genes are TRBV6-1 and TRBJ1-2, with D possibly TRBD1 on 5 matching bases. CDR3 length: 14 amino acids. V was cut by 10 bases and J by 4 bases, with 19 bases left in between. Germline CDR1 is MNHNS and CDR2 is SASEGT. In DNA form, the CDR3 reads TGTGCCATTCAAAAGCAGGGTGAGACCTATGGCTACACCTTC. This codes for CAIQKQGETYGYTF.

The genes are TRBV11-2 and TRBJ2-7; 7 nucleotides line up with TRBD1. The CDR3 is 14 amino acids. The germline V gene encodes CDR1 SGHAT and CDR2 FQNNGV. J gave up 6 bases and V 5 bases, and 10 bases lay outside the gene matches. The CDR3 protein is CASSTRDRPVEQYF. Here the CDR3 DNA reads TGTGCCAGCAGCACCCGGGACAGACCGGTCGAGCAGTACTTC.

In its sample, this clonotype was seen a few times. The V and J genes are TRBV28 and TRBJ1-3; 7 positions match TRBD1. Germline V gene lookup returns CDR1 MDHEN and CDR2 SYDVKM. The V segment lost 4 bases and the J segment 2 bases; nucleotides outside the gene matches: 8. CDR3 size: 16 residues. This CDR3 is CASSSLDRVTGNTIYF. The CDR3 DNA follows: TGTGCCAGCAGTTCACTTGACAGGGTCACTGGAAACACCATATATTTT.

As concerns this clonotype: The junction does not match germline at one end; this may be a read error. The chain is built from TRBV6-1 and TRBJ1-4; no definite D call. Germline loops: CDR1 MNHNS, CDR2 SASEGT. CDR3 length equals 13 residues. The CDR3 spells CASQSNLNEKLFF. In DNA form, the CDR3 reads TGCGCCAGCCAGAGCAATCTTAATGAAAAACTGTTTTTT.

The chain employs TRBV11-2 and TRBJ1-1, with unresolved D. Germline CDR1 SGHAT, CDR2 FQNNGV. Trimming left V 3 bases short and J 3 bases short, with 8 bases between. The CDR3 loop spans 13 amino acids. CDR3 region: CASSLDGYTEAFF. The CDR3 nucleotides read TGTGCCAGCAGCTTGGACGGGTACACTGAAGCTTTCTTT.

The chain has TRBV20-1 and TRBJ1-5, with 8 nucleotides matching TRBD1. The V gene's germline CDR1 is DFQATT and CDR2 SNEGSKA (reference sequence). V shed 3 bases, J shed 3 bases, and the junction held 4 bases outside the gene matches. The length of the CDR3 is 14 residues. The DNA for the CDR3 is TGCAGTGCTAGGACAGGGGTTGCCAATCAGCCCCAGCATTTT. Residues: CSARTGVANQPQHF.

J is TRBJ1-1 and V is TRBV2; D uncertain. The length of the CDR3 is 13 residues. The V gene lost 7 bases and the J gene lost 8 bases, with 17 bases spanning the gap. Germline V gene data show CDR1 as SNHLY and CDR2 as FYNNEI. CDR3 sequence: CASKTRSQAEAFF. The CDR3 bases are TGTGCCAGCAAGACCCGGTCGCAAGCGGAAGCTTTCTTT.

The chain links TRBV6-1 to TRBJ1-2; D gene uncertain. CDR3 size: 11 residues. The germline V gene has CDR1 MNHNS and CDR2 SASEGT. V lost 1 base to trimming and J lost 12 bases, with 9 bases between them. Here the CDR3 DNA reads TGTGCCAGCAGTGAAGTTGGAGGCCACACCTTC. Amino acid sequence: CASSEVGGHTF.

The rearrangement joins TRBV18 to TRBJ2-3; D not certain. The CDR3 is 15 amino acids. Deletions cut 2 bases from V and 0 bases from J, with 9 bases between. Germline-derived CDR1 and CDR2 are KGHSH and LQKENI. The CDR3 DNA is TGTGCCAGCTCACCAAGAACACATAGCACAGATACGCAGTATTTT. It is translated as CASSPRTHSTDTQYF.

This chain connects TRBV25-1 to TRBJ2-5, with D hard to call. CDR1 MGHDK and CDR2 SYGVNS come from the germline V gene. This CDR3 is 13 amino acids long. Trimming took 2 bases from V and 1 from J, leaving 5 bases between them. DNA of the CDR3: TGTGCCAGCAGTGAAATTGGCCAAGAGACCCAGTACTTC. Its protein product is CASSEIGQETQYF.

This clonotype was counted between two and nine times. The chain uses TRBV27 and TRBJ1-2; 8 bases line up with TRBD1. CDR3 length: 15 residues. Germline assignment: CDR1 MNHEY and CDR2 SMNVEV (reference sequence). V gave up 6 bases and J gave up 4 bases; unmatched junction bases: 10. CDR3 in amino acids: CASRPQGALSYGYTF. The DNA of the CDR3 is TGTGCCAGCAGGCCTCAGGGGGCCCTGTCCTATGGCTACACCTTC.

The J gene is TRBJ1-2, the V gene TRBV20-1; the D gene is possibly TRBD1 (5 bases). The CDR3 is made up of 14 amino acids. V lost 6 bases to trimming and J lost 1 base, with 15 bases between them. The germline gives CDR1 DFQATT, CDR2 SNEGSKA (reference sequence). In DNA, the CDR3 is TGCAGTGCCAATCCAGGGCAGCTTAACTATGGCTACACCTTC. It is translated as CSANPGQLNYGYTF.

The chain has TRBV7-2 and TRBJ2-2, with TRBD1 matching over 7 bases. V shed 3 bases and J 7 bases; nucleotides not matched to a gene: 5. This CDR3 is built from 14 residues. Germline lookup yields CDR1 SGHTA and CDR2 FQGNSA. The CDR3 region is CASSFDRVDGELFF. In DNA form, the CDR3 reads TGTGCCAGCAGCTTCGACAGGGTTGACGGGGAGCTGTTTTTT.

The V call is TRBV27, the J call TRBJ2-1, with 9 bases fitting TRBD1. Germline CDR1 and CDR2: MNHEY and SMNVEV (reference sequence). V trimming: 10 bases; J trimming: 5 bases; junction bases outside the gene matches: 6. The CDR3 is 13 residues long. CDR3 in amino acids: CATRDRVHNEQFF. DNA of the CDR3: TGTGCCACCAGGGACAGGGTCCACAATGAGCAGTTCTTC.

This chain links TRBV4-1 with TRBJ2-1; 8 bases map to TRBD2. The CDR3 covers 17 residues. The junction had 8 bases not matched to a gene; V was cut back by 0 bases and J by 4 bases. Germline V gives CDR1 MGHRA, CDR2 YSYEKL. CDR3 protein: CASSQDEASGLYNEQFF. Here the CDR3 DNA reads TGCGCCAGCAGCCAAGATGAGGCTAGCGGGTTGTACAATGAGCAGTTCTTC.

The V call is TRBV6-5, the J call TRBJ2-2; a weak D match, TRBD1 (5 bases). Germline V gene lookup returns CDR1 MNHEY and CDR2 SVGAGI. The V and J ends lost 4 bases and 6 bases respectively, with 15 bases between them. CDR3 length: 15 amino acids. CDR3 sequence reads: CASSSHSGIPGELFF. CDR3 nucleotides: TGTGCCAGCAGTTCTCACTCAGGGATCCCCGGGGAGCTGTTTTTT.

The chain carries TRBV12-3 or TRBV12-4 and TRBJ2-7; tentatively, D is TRBD1 (7 bases). This CDR3 contains 12 residues. The germline V and J ends were trimmed by 4 bases and 7 bases, with 11 bases remaining between them. The DNA for the CDR3 is TGTGCCAGCAGTTCAGGGGGACTTGAGCAGTACTTC. Protein sequence: CASSSGGLEQYF.

The rearrangement joins TRBV7-2 to TRBJ2-1; a weak D match, TRBD2 (5 bases). This CDR3 has 16 amino acids. V shed 0 bases and J shed 3 bases, with 12 bases lying between them. Germline V CDR1 and CDR2: SGHTA, FQGNSA. The chain's CDR3 is CASSLALTGNYNEQFF. DNA of the CDR3: TGTGCCAGCAGCTTAGCTTTGACGGGAAACTACAATGAGCAGTTCTTC. Supplemented by reference TRBV7-2 and TRBJ2-1, the full variable domain reads GAGVSQSPSNKVTEKGKDVELRCDPISGHTALYWYRQSLGQGLEFLIYFQGNSAPDKSGLPSDRFSAERTGGSVSTLTIQRTQQEDSAVYLCASSLALTGNYNEQFFGPGTRLTVL.